This T cell receptor (beta chain) was obtained from a study of blood T cell repertoires in COVID-19. Study-wide context: COVID-19 samples collected from the United States, Italy and Spain covered acute and convalescent phases.

Sequencing used immunoSEQ multiplex PCR; TCRdb keeps in-frame clones, though not all of them. The sample has about 110,000 clones, more than 70% seen once. Germline values: CDR1 LNHDA, CDR2 SQIVND (reference sequence). Trimming took off 2 bases at V and 3 bases at J, with 17 bases between the two ends. There are 17 residues in the CDR3. The clonotype originates from a woman in her sixties with COVID-19, enrolled during active disease. Input material: peripheral blood. The gene calls are TRBV19 and TRBJ1-3, with a possible D match to TRBD1 (5 bases). DNA for the CDR3: TGTGCCAGTAGTATACCCCGGTACAGGAATCTTGGAAACACCATATATTTT. Its translation is CASSIPRYRNLGNTIYF.